This TCR beta chain was captured by sequencing in a study of blood T cell repertoires in COVID-19. Measured with immunoSEQ multiplex PCR; TCRdb has only the in-frame clones, and not every one. The sample contains 150,000 to 200,000 clones, about 80% of which appear only once. CDR1 is SGHRS and CDR2 is YFSETQ in the germline V gene. CDR3 length equals 15 residues. The trim removed 1 base at V and 8 bases at J, leaving 9 bases unmatched. This TCR came from a human donor with acute or convalescent COVID-19. The donor label of this sample is uncertain. Sequences were obtained from peripheral blood. The chain has TRBV5-1 and TRBJ1-3, with 7 positions matching TRBD1. CDR3 loop: CASSLNRGNSDTIYF. The CDR3 bases are TGCGCCAGCAGCTTGAACAGGGGTAATTCGGACACCATATATTTT. The entire variable domain, with the rest obtained from reference TRBV5-1 and TRBJ1-3, is as follows: KAGVTQTPRYLIKTRGQQVTLSCSPISGHRSVSWYQQTPGQGLQFLFEYFSETQRNKGNFPGRFSGRQFSNSRSEMNVSTLELGDSALYLCASSLNRGNSDTIYFGEGSWLTVV.